A single sample gave rise to the 24 T cell receptor beta chains below, sequenced in a study of response to subunit inactivated influenza vaccine. TCRdb reprocessed the RT-PCR reads via MiXCR and lists one record per CDR3 protein. The sample has roughly 790,000 distinct CDR3 sequences; approximately 22% are singletons. The material sequenced was PBMCs from blood, taken roughly 5 days after vaccination. These receptors all stem from a man aged 45 to 65 who received an inactivated influenza vaccine.

CDR3 amino acids: CSARTVGGSNSYNEQFF. DNA of the CDR3: TGCAGTGCTAGAACTGTCGGGGGAAGTAACTCCTACAATGAGCAGTTCTTC. The gene calls are TRBV20-1 and TRBJ2-1, with D perhaps matching TRBD2 (6 bases). Germline assignment: CDR1 DFQATT and CDR2 SNEGSKA (reference sequence). The length of the CDR3 is 17 residues. The V gene lost 2 bases and the J gene lost 0 bases, with 17 bases spanning the gap.

This clonotype was seen a single time. This rearrangement joins TRBV5-4 to TRBJ2-7; D remains ambiguous. Germline CDR1 reads SGHNT; CDR2 reads YYREEE (reference sequence). This CDR3 contains 17 residues. The V gene lost 4 bases and the J gene lost 0 bases, with 20 bases spanning the gap. CDR3 sequence reads: CASSIGPLAASSYEQYF. CDR3 DNA sequence: TGTGCCAGCAGCATTGGGCCCTTAGCAGCGAGCTCCTACGAGCAGTACTTC.

The chain couples TRBV28 to TRBJ2-7; 11 positions match TRBD2. The J segment lost 0 bases and the V segment lost 3 bases, leaving 13 bases of the junction unmatched. Germline lookup yields CDR1 MDHEN and CDR2 SYDVKM. CDR3 length equals 19 residues. CDR3 nucleotides: TGTGCCAGCAGTTTGCCCGGACTAGCGGGTAAAAGACTCTCCTACGAGCAGTACTTC. Protein sequence: CASSLPGLAGKRLSYEQYF.

In this sample, this clonotype turned up many times. V usage is TRBV18 and J usage is TRBJ2-5; 7 bases map to TRBD1. This CDR3 contains 13 residues. V lost 5 bases, J lost 2 bases, and 2 bases stayed unmatched. Germline V gene data show CDR1 as KGHSH and CDR2 as LQKENI. The DNA of the CDR3 is TGTGCCAGCTCAGGGACAGTTCAAGAGACCCAGTACTTC. This sequence encodes CASSGTVQETQYF.

This clonotype was seen more than once but under ten times. The chain has TRBV4-2 and TRBJ2-3, with unresolved D. The germline V gene has CDR1 LGHNA and CDR2 YNFKEQ. The CDR3 sequence is 16 residues long. V was cut by 1 base and J by 2 bases, with 13 bases left in between. The CDR3 is CASSQAGGEYTDTQYF. The CDR3 region has the DNA TGTGCCAGCAGCCAAGCTGGCGGCGAATACACAGATACGCAGTATTTT.

This chain links TRBV29-1 with TRBJ1-1; 7 nucleotides agree with TRBD1. The CDR3 length is 12 residues. Per germline, CDR1 SQVTM and CDR2 ANQGSEA. Trimming removed 6 bases from V and 1 base from J; junction bases left unmatched: 2. The CDR3 coding sequence is TGCAGCGTCGCAGGGGGGAACACTGAAGCTTTCTTT. Protein: CSVAGGNTEAFF.

This clonotype has just a few counts. The genes are TRBV7-3 and TRBJ2-7; 7 nucleotides agree with TRBD2. This CDR3 region has 13 residues. After removal of 4 bases from V and 6 bases from J, the junction contained 6 bases not matched to a gene. The germline gives CDR1 SGHTA, CDR2 FQGTGA. The CDR3 sequence: CASSSGGDGEQYF. The CDR3 region has the DNA TGTGCCAGCAGCTCGGGGGGAGATGGCGAGCAGTACTTC.

The sample holds many counts of this clonotype. The rearrangement uses TRBV20-1 and TRBJ1-5; D may be TRBD1 (5 bases). The length of the CDR3 is 12 residues. V was cut by 3 bases and J by 5 bases, with 8 bases left in between. The germline V gene encodes CDR1 DFQATT and CDR2 SNEGSKA (reference sequence). The CDR3 sequence is CSARTGHQPQHF. CDR3 nucleotides: TGCAGTGCTAGGACGGGGCATCAGCCCCAGCATTTT.

At least ten counts were recorded for this clonotype. The CDR3 sequence is CSVRDRGYEQYF. CDR3 in DNA: TGCAGCGTTCGGGACAGGGGTTACGAGCAGTACTTC. The rearrangement links TRBV29-1 to TRBJ2-7; 10 nucleotides agree with TRBD1. The V and J ends lost 5 bases and 4 bases, in that order; junction bases with no gene match: 2. The CDR3 has 12 amino acids. Germline assignment: CDR1 SQVTM and CDR2 ANQGSEA.

This clonotype was observed a handful of times. V usage is TRBV7-6 and J usage is TRBJ1-2, with 7 bases fitting TRBD1. CDR3 size: 16 residues. From germline, CDR1 is SGHVS and CDR2 FNYEAQ. The V gene end was trimmed by 5 bases and the J gene end by 4 bases; junction bases not matched to a gene: 13. This CDR3 is CASSPQGGGNPYGYTF. The CDR3, as DNA: TGTGCCAGCAGCCCCCAAGGGGGCGGGAATCCCTATGGCTACACCTTC.

With respect to this clonotype: A much larger clone differs by one base, so this may be a read error. V is TRBV3-1 and J is TRBJ1-1; unclear D gene. CDR1 is LGHDT and CDR2 is YNNKEL in the germline V gene (reference sequence). V was trimmed by 0 bases and J by 4 bases, leaving 9 bases between them. This CDR3 is built from 14 residues. In DNA form, the CDR3 reads TGTGCCAGCAGCCAAGATGTGGGGAGCACTGAAGCTTTCTTT. Protein sequence: CASSQDVGSTEAFF. The whole variable domain, remainder taken from reference TRBV3-1 and TRBJ1-1, is DTAVSQTPKYLVTQMGNDKSIKCEQNLGHDTMYWYKQDSKKFLKIMFSYNNKELIINETVPNRFSPKSPDKAHLNLHINSLELGDSAVYFCASSQDVGSTEAFFGQGTRLTVV.

This clonotype has only a few counts. J is TRBJ2-1 and V is TRBV10-3; D remains ambiguous. Germline V CDR1 and CDR2: ENHRY, SYGVKD. The V end lost 3 bases, the J end lost 5 bases, and 14 bases lay between the germline ends. The CDR3 extends over 15 amino acids. CDR3 nucleotides: TGTGCCATCAGTGACTGGCAGGCCGCCGACAATGAGCAGTTCTTC. Protein sequence: CAISDWQAADNEQFF.

The chain combines TRBV28 with TRBJ2-6; D gene ambiguous. V lost 9 bases to trimming and J lost 0 bases, with 21 bases between them. The CDR3 extends over 18 amino acids. The germline V gene encodes CDR1 MDHEN and CDR2 SYDVKM. CDR3 sequence: CASRTGGSLLSGANVLTF. The CDR3 DNA is TGTGCCAGTAGAACGGGTGGCAGTCTACTCTCTGGGGCCAACGTCCTGACTTTC.

CDR3 in DNA: TGTGCCAGCAGCTTAGCAGGACAGGGTAATGAGCAGTTCTTC. Encoded protein: CASSLAGQGNEQFF. V and J are TRBV11-1 and TRBJ2-1; 8 nucleotides match TRBD1. The CDR3 sequence is 14 residues long. CDR1 is SGHAT, CDR2 FQDESV, per germline (reference sequence). Trimming took 0 bases from V and 7 from J; bases not matched to a gene: 2.

The chain joins TRBV9 to TRBJ2-1, with D unclear. With 0 bases removed from V and 0 bases from J, the gap between germline ends came to 7 bases. CDR1 SGDLS and CDR2 YYNGEE come from the germline V gene. CDR3 size: 15 residues. CDR3 amino acids: CASSVEADSYNEQFF. CDR3 bases: TGTGCCAGCAGCGTAGAGGCGGACTCCTACAATGAGCAGTTCTTC.

The table lists this clonotype with a few counts. The rearrangement links TRBV5-6 to TRBJ2-5; TRBD1 agrees at 12 bases. Per germline, CDR1 SGHDT and CDR2 YYEEEE. V dropped 4 bases and J dropped 4; count of bases not matched to a gene: 11. There are 17 residues in the CDR3. For the CDR3, the DNA is TGTGCCAGCAGCATAGGGACAGGGGGCGCTAGTGGAGAGACCCAGTACTTC. Protein product: CASSIGTGGASGETQYF.

The chain joins TRBV10-3 to TRBJ2-6; 8 bases agree with TRBD2. Unmatched junction bases numbered 11, after V lost 5 bases and J lost 2 bases. The CDR3 totals 18 residues. Germline V gene lookup returns CDR1 ENHRY and CDR2 SYGVKD. The CDR3 protein is CAISPSRGGPAGANVLTF. The CDR3 DNA reads TGTGCCATCAGTCCCTCCCGGGGGGGCCCGGCTGGGGCCAACGTCCTGACTTTC.

This clonotype was seen a few times. The CDR3 DNA reads as TGTGCCAGCAGCTCGGGACTCCTAAAAGAGCAGTACTTC. Translating it yields CASSSGLLKEQYF. The V call is TRBV7-2, the J call TRBJ2-7; D possibly corresponds to TRBD2 (6 bases). V lost 4 bases and J lost 7, with 14 bases in between. The germline CDR1 and CDR2 sequences are SGHTA and FQGNSA. The CDR3 length is 13 residues. Full variable domain (missing parts from reference TRBV7-2 and TRBJ2-7): GAGVSQSPSNKVTEKGKDVELRCDPISGHTALYWYRQSLGQGLEFLIYFQGNSAPDKSGLPSDRFSAERTGGSVSTLTIQRTQQEDSAVYLCASSSGLLKEQYFGPGTRLTVT.

The chain is built from TRBV18 and TRBJ1-1, with a weak D call TRBD1 (5 bases). The CDR3 loop spans 13 amino acids. Trimming removed 5 bases from V and 2 bases from J, with 9 bases in between. CDR1 and CDR2 (germline): KGHSH, LQKENI. This CDR3 is CASSGAKNTEAFF. CDR3 DNA: TGTGCCAGCTCAGGGGCGAAAAACACTGAAGCTTTCTTT.

The chain recombines TRBV20-1 with TRBJ2-7; D is uncertain. CDR1 is DFQATT and CDR2 is SNEGSKA in the germline V gene (reference sequence). Trimming took off 0 bases at V and 7 bases at J, with 16 bases between the two ends. The CDR3 length is 14 residues. This chain's CDR3 is CSARDIRSVGEQYF. The CDR3, as DNA: TGCAGTGCTAGAGATATCAGATCCGTCGGGGAGCAGTACTTC.

In this sample, this clonotype turned up a few times. The chain employs TRBV7-2 and TRBJ2-1; D is perhaps TRBD1 (6 bases). V lost 5 bases to trimming and J lost 0 bases, with 11 bases between them. The germline CDR1 and CDR2 sequences are SGHTA and FQGNSA. This CDR3 is built from 15 residues. In DNA form, the CDR3 reads TGTGCCAGCAGCAAGGAACAGGGCTCCTACAATGAGCAGTTCTTC. It encodes CASSKEQGSYNEQFF.

The chain joins TRBV7-2 to TRBJ1-5; TRBD1 matches at 10 bases. The length of the CDR3 is 13 residues. CDR1 and CDR2 from the germline V gene are SGHTA and FQGNSA. After removal of 5 bases from V and 8 bases from J, the junction contained 3 bases not matched to a gene. CDR3: CASSRDRGEPQHF. CDR3 in DNA: TGTGCCAGCAGCCGGGACAGGGGCGAGCCCCAGCATTTT.

The chain recombines TRBV24-1 with TRBJ2-7, with 7 nucleotides matching TRBD2. The length of the CDR3 is 13 residues. The germline V gene has CDR1 KGHDR and CDR2 SFDVKD. Trimming at V came to 4 bases and at J to 1 base, leaving 0 bases not matched to a gene. The CDR3 region is CATSEGLSYEQYF. In DNA form, the CDR3 reads TGTGCCACCAGTGAGGGACTATCCTACGAGCAGTACTTC.

Of note for this clonotype: Relative to the germline gene, one junction end is altered; a read error may explain this. The chain recombines TRBV6-2 or TRBV6-3 with TRBJ2-5; the D gene is possibly TRBD1 (7 bases). CDR3 length: 19 amino acids. Germline CDR1 is MNHEY and CDR2 is SVGEGT. The CDR3 bases are TGTGCCAGCAGTCCTCGAGGAGGACAGGTGGGACTGAAGCGAGAGGCCCAGTACTTC. Translated, it gives CASSPRGGQVGLKREAQYF.